These T cell receptor beta chains were read from a single sample in a study of cytomegalovirus exposure and HLA in healthy donors. Sequencing used immunoSEQ multiplex PCR; TCRdb keeps in-frame clones, though not all of them. The sample shows about 210,000 clones, about 81% of them seen only once. Sequenced material: PBMCs. The receptor source for this set is a man in his forties in good health and CMV-seropositive. CDR3s include the opening cysteine and the closing phenylalanine or tryptophan. Fields, in order: CDR3 length, J gene, D gene, clone size, V gene, CDR3 DNA, CDR3 protein. The D gene is left open where the match is weak. Size is omitted from some rows. Given values are once, few, many or a class for expanded clones.

>14|TRBJ2-1|TRBD2|NA|TRBV10-2
TGCGCCAGCAGTGGGGGACTAAGCTGGCATGAGCAGTTCTTC
CASSGGLSWHEQFF
>13|TRBJ1-3|NA|once|TRBV2
TGTGCCAGCATGGAAGACAATGGGAACACCATATATTTT
CASMEDNGNTIYF
>14|TRBJ2-3|TRBD2|NA|TRBV9
TGTGCCAGCAGCGTTAGCGGGAGGATAGATACGCAGTATTTT
CASSVSGRIDTQYF
>13|TRBJ2-7|NA|NA|TRBV5-6
TGTGCCAGCTTCGAAGGGAGCTCCTACGAGCAGTACTTC
CASFEGSSYEQYF
>14|TRBJ2-6|TRBD2|NA|TRBV5-4
TGTGCCAGCAGCCTAGCGGGACCGGCCAACGTCCTGACTTTC
CASSLAGPANVLTF
>18|TRBJ2-2|TRBD2|NA|TRBV5-1
TGCGCCAGCAGCTTGGATTCGGGGGAGGGCCGGGACACCGGGGAGCTGTTTTTT
CASSLDSGEGRDTGELFF
>13|TRBJ1-1|NA|few|TRBV7-9
TGTGCCAGCAGCCCCAGGGGTGGCACTGAAGCTTTCTTT
CASSPRGGTEAFF
>14|TRBJ2-7|NA|NA|TRBV5-1
TGCGCCAGCAGCTTGGCAGGGGAGGGTTACGAGCAGTACTTC
CASSLAGEGYEQYF
>14|TRBJ2-2|NA|NA|TRBV19
TGTGCCAGTAGTATGGCTCCAGGCACCGGGGAGCTGTTTTTT
CASSMAPGTGELFF
>13|TRBJ1-1|NA|NA|TRBV29-1
TGCAGCGTTGAAGTCAGGGTGAACACTGAAGCTTTCTTT
CSVEVRVNTEAFF
>16|TRBJ1-4|NA|NA|TRBV25-1
TGTGCCAGCAGTGAACACCCCCAGGAAGCTAATGAAAAACTGTTTTTT
CASSEHPQEANEKLFF